This passage covers 30 T cell receptor beta chains from one sample sequenced in a study of blood T cell repertoires in COVID-19. Libraries were prepared by immunoSEQ multiplex PCR; TCRdb keeps only in-frame clonotypes and omits some of them. In the table there are 93,000 or so clones, about 90% of which are singletons. What was sequenced was peripheral blood. All receptors come from a human donor in a cohort sampled during active COVID-19.

The V gene is TRBV7-2, the J gene TRBJ1-1, with TRBD1 identical over 11 bases. Germline loops: CDR1 SGHTA, CDR2 FQGNSA. The CDR3 is 14 amino acids. Trimming removed 5 bases from V and 4 bases from J; junction bases left unmatched: 3. CDR3 sequence: CASSGQGAGTEAFF. The CDR3 nucleotides read TGTGCCAGCAGCGGACAGGGGGCCGGCACTGAAGCTTTCTTT.

This clone appeared a single time. The CDR3 region has the DNA TGTGCCAGCAGCCCGCGCGGCCAGGGGGCTAGGGATGAGCAGTTCTTC. Translating gives CASSPRGQGARDEQFF. The chain carries TRBV5-6 and TRBJ2-1, with TRBD1 matching 8 bases. This CDR3 spans 16 amino acids. Unmatched junction bases numbered 14, after V lost 4 bases and J lost 8 bases. Germline-derived CDR1 and CDR2 are SGHDT and YYEEEE. Looking up the rest from reference TRBV5-6 and TRBJ2-1 gives the full variable domain: DAGVTQSPTHLIKTRGQQVTLRCSPKSGHDTVSWYQQALGQGPQFIFQYYEEEERQRGNFPDRFSGHQFPNYSSELNVNALLLGDSALYLCASSPRGQGARDEQFFGPGTRLTVL.

This chain uses TRBV28 with TRBJ1-2; a possible D gene is TRBD1 (5 bases). Germline V lookup: CDR1 MDHEN, CDR2 SYDVKM. This CDR3 has 15 residues. Trimming pared 7 bases from V and 7 bases from J, leaving 22 bases between. The CDR3: CASTTTWQGGGGYTF. The CDR3 DNA is TGTGCCAGCACCACAACCTGGCAGGGCGGCGGTGGCTACACCTTC.

The chain couples TRBV19 to TRBJ2-1; 7 bases are a match to TRBD1. Per the germline V gene, CDR1 is LNHDA and CDR2 is SQIVND (reference sequence). The V gene end was trimmed by 5 bases and the J gene end by 6 bases; junction bases not matched to a gene: 13. The CDR3 has 16 amino acids. The CDR3 coding sequence is TGTGCCAGTAGTGAGTGGCAAGGGGGCCCCGGCAATGAGCAGTTCTTC. It yields the protein CASSEWQGGPGNEQFF.

V usage is TRBV7-7 and J usage is TRBJ2-3, with 8 bases that match TRBD1. The V segment lost 8 bases and the J segment 8 bases; nucleotides outside the gene matches: 6. Germline lookup yields CDR1 SSHAT and CDR2 FNYEAQ (reference sequence). The CDR3 runs to 12 residues. CDR3 sequence (DNA): TGTGCCAGCGGAACGACAGGGGCTACGCAGTATTTT. Protein: CASGTTGATQYF.

On this clone: The sample contains more than one DNA sequence encoding this CDR3. The rearrangement links TRBV7-8 to TRBJ2-7, with TRBD1 matching over 8 bases. This CDR3 is 14 amino acids long. The germline V gene has CDR1 SGHVS and CDR2 FQNEAQ. With 4 bases clipped from V and 2 bases from J, the junction kept 4 bases outside the gene matches. CDR3 sequence (DNA): TGTGCCAGCAGCTCCGACAGGGGCCCCTACGAGCAGTACTTC. Translation gives CASSSDRGPYEQYF.

The genes are TRBV12-3 or TRBV12-4 and TRBJ2-7; 7 positions match TRBD1. The ends lost 6 bases at V and 11 bases at J; junction bases unmatched: 13. This CDR3 is built from 13 residues. The CDR3 nucleotides are TGTGCCAGCAGACCCCGGACAGGAGTTAGGAAGTACTTC. Translated, it gives CASRPRTGVRKYF.

The rearrangement links TRBV18 to TRBJ2-1; 11 nucleotides align to TRBD1. V trimming: 3 bases; J trimming: 8 bases; junction bases outside the gene matches: 6. In germline, CDR1 is KGHSH, CDR2 LQKENI. The CDR3 loop spans 15 amino acids. The DNA of the CDR3 is TGTGCCAGCTCACCCGGGACAGGGGGAATCTATGAGCAGTTCTTC. Translated: CASSPGTGGIYEQFF.

The rearrangement links TRBV11-2 to TRBJ2-1; 8 bases map to TRBD2. The V segment lost 5 bases and the J segment 6 bases; nucleotides outside the gene matches: 9. Germline-derived CDR1 and CDR2 are SGHAT and FQNNGV. The CDR3 is 15 residues long. The CDR3 bases are TGTGCCAGCAGCCTAGGGGTAGCGGGACTCAATGAGCAGTTCTTC. Encoded protein: CASSLGVAGLNEQFF.

This rearrangement joins TRBV5-1 to TRBJ2-2; the D is unclear. V lost 0 bases, J lost 7 bases, and 10 bases lay in between. The CDR3 sequence is 14 residues long. Looked up from germline, CDR1 is SGHRS and CDR2 is YFSETQ. The CDR3 spells CASSLVQAGGELFF. In DNA, the CDR3 is TGCGCCAGCAGCTTGGTCCAGGCCGGCGGGGAGCTGTTTTTT.

The V and J genes are TRBV5-1 and TRBJ2-2; D might be TRBD1 (6 bases). Germline V gene data show CDR1 as SGHRS and CDR2 as YFSETQ. The germline V and J ends were trimmed by 5 bases and 0 bases, with 14 bases remaining between them. The CDR3 is made up of 16 amino acids. The CDR3 sequence: CASRLSGTPNTGELFF. CDR3 coding DNA: TGCGCCAGCAGACTATCCGGGACACCGAACACCGGGGAGCTGTTTTTT.

This clone was recorded once. The chain joins TRBV5-1 to TRBJ2-1; the match to TRBD2 covers 10 bases. Trimming cost V 4 bases and J 6 bases; bases outside gene matches: 10. There are 16 residues in the CDR3. Germline V gives CDR1 SGHRS, CDR2 YFSETQ. CDR3 amino acids: CASSPTLAGAANEQFF. CDR3 DNA sequence: TGCGCCAGCAGCCCTACCCTAGCGGGGGCCGCCAATGAGCAGTTCTTC.

CDR3 sequence: CASSLRSGVQGAGSYNEQFF. Written as DNA, the CDR3 is TGTGCCAGCAGCTTAAGGTCTGGGGTCCAGGGGGCGGGCTCCTACAATGAGCAGTTCTTC. V usage is TRBV13 and J usage is TRBJ2-1; TRBD1 agrees at 8 bases. Looked up from germline, CDR1 is PRHDT and CDR2 is FYEKMQ (reference sequence). The CDR3 has 20 amino acids. The V gene end was trimmed by 2 bases and the J gene end by 0 bases; junction bases not matched to a gene: 15. Full variable domain (rest looked up from reference TRBV13 and TRBJ2-1): AAGVIQSPRHLIKEKRETATLKCYPIPRHDTVYWYQQGPGQDPQFLISFYEKMQSDKGSIPDRFSAQQFSDYHSELNMSSLELGDSALYFCASSLRSGVQGAGSYNEQFFGPGTRLTVL.

The V gene is TRBV7-3, the J gene TRBJ1-2, with a weak D call TRBD1 (5 bases). The CDR3 is made up of 16 amino acids. Trimming removed 2 bases at V and 2 bases at J, with 15 bases between. CDR1 SGHTA and CDR2 FQGTGA come from the germline V gene. The CDR3 bases are TGTGCCAGCAGCTTATCAGCTGGGGCGGGGAACTATGGCTACACCTTC. It encodes CASSLSAGAGNYGYTF. Variable domain in full (rest from reference TRBV7-3 and TRBJ1-2): GAGVSQTPSNKVTEKGKYVELRCDPISGHTALYWYRQSLGQGPEFLIYFQGTGAADDSGLPNDRFFAVRPEGSVSTLKIQRTERGDSAVYLCASSLSAGAGNYGYTFGSGTRLTVV.

The chain couples TRBV5-1 to TRBJ1-2; D is perhaps TRBD1 (6 bases). Germline CDR1 and CDR2: SGHRS and YFSETQ. The CDR3 contains 15 residues. Trimming took off 4 bases at V and 7 bases at J, with 20 bases between the two ends. CDR3 region: CASSQTGQSGRGYTF. Written as DNA, the CDR3 is TGCGCCAGCAGCCAAACGGGACAATCGGGACGTGGCTACACCTTC.

The J gene is TRBJ1-4, the V gene TRBV25-1; 7 bases are a match to TRBD1. V lost 6 bases to trimming and J lost 2 bases; unmatched junction nucleotides: 6. Germline CDR1 is MGHDK and CDR2 is SYGVNS. CDR3 size: 15 residues. The CDR3 sequence is CASRDRVETNEKLFF. The CDR3, as DNA: TGTGCCAGCAGAGACAGGGTTGAGACTAATGAAAAACTGTTTTTT.

The chain joins TRBV29-1 to TRBJ1-1; 10 positions agree with TRBD1. This CDR3 spans 13 amino acids. The germline V gene encodes CDR1 SQVTM and CDR2 ANQGSEA. V gave up 7 bases and J gave up 2 bases; unmatched junction bases: 4. The CDR3 nucleotides read TGCAGCGGCCGGGACAGGGGCAACACTGAAGCTTTCTTT. Protein: CSGRDRGNTEAFF.

The chain employs TRBV9 and TRBJ2-1; 10 bases are a match to TRBD1. J lost 6 bases, V lost 0 bases, and 3 bases had no gene match. The germline V gene has CDR1 SGDLS and CDR2 YYNGEE. The CDR3 spans 15 residues. The CDR3 DNA sequence: TGTGCCAGCAGCGTAGTGTGGACAGGGGGCAATGAGCAGTTCTTC. It specifies CASSVVWTGGNEQFF.

V gene TRBV24-1 combines with J gene TRBJ2-1; TRBD1 aligns across 11 bases. Germline V gene lookup returns CDR1 KGHDR and CDR2 SFDVKD. The CDR3 runs to 16 residues. Unmatched junction bases numbered 11, after V lost 7 bases and J lost 7 bases. CDR3 nucleotides: TGTGCCACCAGCCCGGGACAGGGGGGTGCGTGGAATGAGCAGTTCTTC. Amino acids: CATSPGQGGAWNEQFF.

The rearrangement links TRBV5-5 to TRBJ2-1, with D possibly TRBD2 on 6 matching bases. Germline CDR1 and CDR2: SGHKS and YYEKEE (reference sequence). V was trimmed by 1 base and J by 1 base, leaving 6 bases between them. This CDR3 spans 14 amino acids. The CDR3 sequence is CASSLRESYNEQFF. The CDR3 DNA is TGTGCCAGCAGCTTGCGGGAGTCCTACAATGAGCAGTTCTTC.

There are a few counts of this clone. This chain joins TRBV9 and TRBJ2-5; a weak D match, TRBD1 (5 bases). This CDR3 has 14 residues. Germline V lookup: CDR1 SGDLS, CDR2 YYNGEE. Between the trimmed V and J ends, which lost 0 bases and 2 bases, there was a span of 8 bases. CDR3 residues: CASSVEGFQETQYF. CDR3 sequence (DNA): TGTGCCAGCAGCGTAGAGGGGTTTCAAGAGACCCAGTACTTC.

The chain joins TRBV28 to TRBJ2-3; 13 positions agree with TRBD2. The V gene's germline CDR1 is MDHEN and CDR2 SYDVKM. This CDR3 is 19 amino acids long. The J segment lost 9 bases and the V segment lost 4 bases, leaving 19 bases of the junction unmatched. The DNA for the CDR3 is TGTGCCAGCAGTTGGGACGGGACTAGCGGGGTAGGCCCCCGCCGGACGCAGTATTTT. This encodes CASSWDGTSGVGPRRTQYF.

The rearrangement links TRBV11-2 to TRBJ1-4, with 11 nucleotides matching TRBD1. The ends lost 1 base at V and 10 bases at J; junction bases unmatched: 2. Germline V gene data show CDR1 as SGHAT and CDR2 as FQNNGV. The CDR3 contains 14 residues. CDR3 DNA sequence: TGTGCCAGCAGCTTAGGGGGGACAGGGGGAAAACTGTTTTTT. Its translation is CASSLGGTGGKLFF.

This clone was seen many times. At the DNA level, this CDR3 is encoded by other sequences in the same sample as well. The chain uses TRBV6-2 or TRBV6-3 and TRBJ2-7; 7 nucleotides agree with TRBD1. Losses at the gene ends were 4 bases for V and 6 bases for J; bases not matched to a gene: 3. In germline, CDR1 is MNHEY, CDR2 SVGEGT. The CDR3 is made up of 12 amino acids. The CDR3: CASSWSGGEQYF. Here the CDR3 DNA reads TGTGCCAGCAGTTGGTCAGGGGGCGAGCAGTACTTC.

This chain connects TRBV7-6 to TRBJ1-5; 8 bases agree with TRBD1. CDR3 length: 18 amino acids. Trimming took 1 base from V and 1 from J; bases not matched to a gene: 9. CDR1 SGHVS and CDR2 FNYEAQ come from the germline V gene. For the CDR3, the DNA is TGTGCCAGCAGCTTAGTGGGTCCAGGGGGCAGAAGCAATCAGCCCCAGCATTTT. As protein: CASSLVGPGGRSNQPQHF.

The chain employs TRBV28 and TRBJ2-1; 9 bases line up with TRBD2. This CDR3 has 15 residues. Looked up from germline, CDR1 is MDHEN and CDR2 is SYDVKM. Losses at the gene ends were 9 bases for V and 7 bases for J; bases not matched to a gene: 13. Here the CDR3 reads CASPLWREGSNEQFF. The CDR3 nucleotides read TGTGCCAGTCCCCTATGGCGGGAGGGCTCGAATGAGCAGTTCTTC.

The chain carries TRBV9 and TRBJ2-5, with D perhaps TRBD2 (6 bases). This CDR3 region has 15 residues. Trimming pared 4 bases from V and 4 bases from J, leaving 17 bases between. In germline, CDR1 is SGDLS, CDR2 YYNGEE. The CDR3: CASSPGDSAPETQYF. The CDR3, as DNA: TGTGCCAGCAGCCCCGGGGACTCAGCTCCAGAGACCCAGTACTTC.

This clone was recorded once. The chain recombines TRBV28 with TRBJ2-1; D may be TRBD2 (5 bases). The CDR3 runs to 17 residues. Trimming removed 2 bases from V and 2 bases from J, with 16 bases in between. Germline CDR1 and CDR2: MDHEN and SYDVKM. The CDR3 nucleotides are TGTGCCAGCAGTTTAGCGGAGGACCGAGTCCCCTACAATGAGCAGTTCTTC. Translating it yields CASSLAEDRVPYNEQFF.

This rearrangement joins TRBV6-1 to TRBJ2-2; D ambiguous. This CDR3 region has 18 residues. Deletions cut 3 bases from V and 4 bases from J, with 21 bases between. CDR1 is MNHNS, CDR2 SASEGT, per germline. This CDR3 reads CASSDLRNTRIATGELFF. The CDR3 DNA sequence: TGTGCCAGCAGTGATCTTAGGAACACCCGAATAGCCACCGGGGAGCTGTTTTTT.

The chain recombines TRBV9 with TRBJ1-1; D possibly corresponds to TRBD1 (6 bases). The CDR3 spans 17 residues. Trimming took off 3 bases at V and 4 bases at J, with 22 bases between the two ends. Germline V lookup: CDR1 SGDLS, CDR2 YYNGEE. Here the CDR3 reads CASSAGVLTGRGTEAFF. The CDR3 region has the DNA TGTGCCAGCAGCGCAGGAGTACTCACAGGGAGAGGCACTGAAGCTTTCTTT. Full variable domain (missing parts from reference TRBV9 and TRBJ1-1): DSGVTQTPKHLITATGQRVTLRCSPRSGDLSVYWYQQSLDQGLQFLIQYYNGEERAKGNILERFSAQQFPDLHSELNLSSLELGDSALYFCASSAGVLTGRGTEAFFGQGTRLTVV.